This is a list of T cell receptor beta chains from one sample in a study of blood T cells in healthy people across ages. TCRdb recomputed calls from the 5' RACE reads with MiXCR, one row per CDR3 protein. The data contain 600,000 or so distinct CDR3 sequences, about 30% of them singletons. The sample taken for sequencing was blood. The source is a woman older than 75 in good health. CDR3s leave out the opening cysteine and the closing phenylalanine or tryptophan. Size values are once, few and many counts, or a class for expanded clones, and some rows have none.

clone_size	v_call	j_call	cdr3_aa
many	TRBV7-2	TRBJ2-3	ASSFRGGADTQY
.	TRBV2	TRBJ2-7	ASSEGSTVSYEQY
many	TRBV15	TRBJ2-1	ATRVGLANEQF
many	TRBV18	TRBJ2-5	ASSPEGYGTQY
.	TRBV6-5	TRBJ2-1	ASKTGLAGVGQF
many	TRBV20-1	TRBJ1-2	SASRENYGYT
many	TRBV7-9	TRBJ2-1	ASSLVLGQGSSEQF
many	TRBV3-1	TRBJ2-1	ASSQEFQAGEGQF
few	TRBV29-1	TRBJ1-2	SVTVGQGVGGYT
many	TRBV9	TRBJ1-4	ASSDGTGYNEKLF
many	TRBV6-2/TRBV6-3	TRBJ2-1	ASSSGQGAYNEQF
.	TRBV5-6	TRBJ2-3	ASSRVGGSTDTQY